This is a list of T cell receptor beta chains from one sample in a study of PD-1 blockade in classical Hodgkin lymphoma. Method: immunoSEQ multiplex PCR; TCRdb's copy keeps in-frame clones and lacks some. Of approximately 27,000 clones in the sample, more than 75% were seen once. The source was peripheral blood mononuclear cells (PBMCs), collected at baseline. The source of these receptors is a human donor with classical Hodgkin lymphoma. Each CDR3 is given with its conserved first and last residue. A D gene is named only where the DNA matches it firmly.

TRBV2,TRBD2,TRBJ2-3,CASSEVASGGAGLADTQYF
TRBV9,.,TRBJ1-6,CASSANQGSSYNSPLHF
TRBV25-1,.,TRBJ1-2,CASSFGRDYGYTF
TRBV7-9,TRBD2,TRBJ2-5,CASSPSGGAKTQYF
TRBV6-1,TRBD2,TRBJ2-3,CASSEYPSGDTQYF
TRBV10-3,TRBD2,TRBJ2-2,CASGLAGGNTGELFF
TRBV19,.,TRBJ1-5,CASSTAGPNQPQHF
TRBV7-9,.,TRBJ2-5,CASSLLGEETQYF
TRBV5-1,.,TRBJ1-2,CASSPWTDNYGYTF
TRBV7-2,.,TRBJ1-4,CASSLAPGGDGKLFF
TRBV18,.,TRBJ2-1,CASSVGPTSYNEQFF
TRBV6-6,.,TRBJ2-1,CASRLGGLGDEQFF
TRBV6-6,TRBD2,TRBJ2-7,CASSYSRASGDSEQYF
TRBV15,.,TRBJ2-3,CATSKAGPSTDTQYF
TRBV19,.,TRBJ2-1,CASSDLIHNEQFF
TRBV21-1,.,TRBJ1-2,CASSKGDRPANYGYTF
TRBV4-2,.,TRBJ1-6,CASSQEGLDSPLHF
TRBV4-2,TRBD1,TRBJ2-7,CASSQLRTGGSYEQYF
TRBV5-1,.,TRBJ2-3,CASSLDGSVNTDTQYF
TRBV4-1,TRBD1,TRBJ1-5,CASSGGTGGRQPQHF
TRBV5-4,TRBD1,TRBJ1-2,CASSLWVQQGFGYGYTF
TRBV4-3,TRBD1,TRBJ2-3,CASSQAPPGQGADTQYF
TRBV5-8,.,TRBJ2-4,CASSLGEAAKNIQYF
TRBV6-6,.,TRBJ2-1,CASSYSNDIGEQFF
TRBV4-3,.,TRBJ1-5,CASSQDSQGQGYQPQHF
TRBV7-2,.,TRBJ1-1,CASSFKGGTEAFF
TRBV15,TRBD2,TRBJ2-1,CATSSGTERGVYNEQFF
TRBV6-1,TRBD2,TRBJ2-5,CATLRTSWQETQYF
TRBV11-2,TRBD2,TRBJ2-3,CASRSLAGGSTDTQYF
TRBV5-1,TRBD2,TRBJ2-1,CASSLHGGTSGDNEQFF
TRBV19,TRBD1,TRBJ1-5,CAGSIGQGGGQPQHF
TRBV6-5,.,TRBJ2-6,CASSYLGPIGANVLTF
TRBV10-3,.,TRBJ2-3,CAITSGNTDTQYF
TRBV4-3,.,TRBJ2-7,CASSQDSGAYEQYF
TRBV5-1,TRBD2,TRBJ2-3,CASSFSGGATDTQYF
TRBV7-9,.,TRBJ2-2,CASSLVRDTGELFF
TRBV4-2,TRBD2,TRBJ2-5,CASSQDVPGTRGSTQYF
TRBV5-1,.,TRBJ1-1,CASSDSENTEAFF
TRBV14,.,TRBJ2-7,CASSQAYEQYF
TRBV6-5,TRBD1,TRBJ1-6,CASSSGQLRSSPLHF
TRBV6-1,.,TRBJ1-3,CASILSSDSGNTIYF
TRBV7-9,TRBD1,TRBJ2-7,CASSLAEGATYEQYF
TRBV30,.,TRBJ2-1,CAWNEVSSYNEQFF
TRBV5-1,TRBD1,TRBJ2-7,CASSPLTGGSYEQYF
TRBV6-5,.,TRBJ1-6,CASSYSRGSPLHF
TRBV5-5,.,TRBJ2-3,CASTPRQVVPDTQYF
TRBV2,TRBD1,TRBJ2-7,CASSGGQAYEQYF
TRBV7-2,TRBD1,TRBJ1-1,CASRKTGLLNTEAFF
TRBV6-6,.,TRBJ2-3,CASSDDILIDTQYF
TRBV5-1,TRBD1,TRBJ2-7,CASSLGAGLTGAHEQYF
TRBV19,.,TRBJ2-2,CASSWGGSGELFF
TRBV29-1,.,TRBJ1-1,CSVERGGRTEAFF
TRBV10-3,TRBD1,TRBJ1-1,CAISEVTGGTEAFF
TRBV7-9,.,TRBJ2-7,CASSLDYEQYF
TRBV29-1,TRBD1,TRBJ2-2,CSGYRGTNTGELFF